This T cell receptor beta chain was found in a study of cytomegalovirus exposure and HLA in healthy donors. The study ran its PCR with 60 Vbeta and 13 Jbeta primers. TCRdb's table, derived via immunoSEQ multiplex PCR, lists solely in-frame clones and lacks some. The sample has about 160,000 clones; 65% to 85% are singletons. The CDR3 is 16 residues long. Germline-derived CDR1 and CDR2 are SGHAT and FQNNGV. Germline trimming cut 2 bases from V and 6 bases from J; bases unmatched to any gene: 13. This TCR derives from a boy aged 2 to 10 in good health and CMV-seronegative. V usage is TRBV11-2 and J usage is TRBJ2-7; TRBD1 agrees at 7 bases. Specimen: PBMCs. The CDR3 region has the DNA TGTGCCAGCAGCTTACCCCCTTGGAAACAGGGGAGCGAGCAGTACTTC. Its translation: CASSLPPWKQGSEQYF.